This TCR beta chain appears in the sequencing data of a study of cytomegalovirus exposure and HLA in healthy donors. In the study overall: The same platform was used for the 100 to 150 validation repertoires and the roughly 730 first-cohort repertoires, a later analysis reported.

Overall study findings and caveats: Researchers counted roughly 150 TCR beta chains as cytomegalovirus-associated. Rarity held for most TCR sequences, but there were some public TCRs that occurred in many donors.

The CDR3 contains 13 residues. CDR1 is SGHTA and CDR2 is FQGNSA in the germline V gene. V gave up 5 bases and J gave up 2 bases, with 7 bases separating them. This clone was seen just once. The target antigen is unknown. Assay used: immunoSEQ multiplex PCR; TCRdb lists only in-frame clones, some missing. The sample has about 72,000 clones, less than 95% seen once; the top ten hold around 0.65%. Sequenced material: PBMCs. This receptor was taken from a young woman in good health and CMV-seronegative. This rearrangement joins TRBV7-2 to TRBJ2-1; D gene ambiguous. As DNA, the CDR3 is TGTGCCAGCAGCCTAGACACCTACAATGAGCAGTTCTTC. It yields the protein CASSLDTYNEQFF.